This TCR beta chain was recorded in a study of OX40 agonist ivuxolimab in advanced cancers. On the study more broadly: Patients received ivuxolimab, an agonistic anti-OX40 (CD134) antibody.

The V segment lost 7 bases and the J segment 7 bases; nucleotides outside the gene matches: 7. CDR1 SNHLY and CDR2 FYNNEI come from the germline V gene. CDR3 length: 15 amino acids. Measured with immunoSEQ multiplex PCR; TCRdb has only the in-frame clones, and not every one. The table has under 25,000 clones, 80% to 90% seen once; the top ten hold just over 3%. Notes on the study in general: The study found that CD8+ T cells averaged more expanded clones than CD4+. Partial responders receiving 0.1-3.0 mg/kg showed among the lowest clonal expansion. CD4+ and CD8+ blood T cells expanded clonally by week 6 at 0.1 to 3.0 mg/kg.

A word on this clone: Its antigen is not identified.

Sequencing was performed on CD4+ or CD8+ T cells sorted from blood, taken in a trial of the OX40 agonist ivuxolimab. The receptor comes from an adult with an advanced solid tumor such as melanoma, head and neck, liver or kidney cancer. The chain links TRBV2 to TRBJ2-2; 12 nucleotides agree with TRBD2. This CDR3 reads CASTLAGGQGGELFF. The CDR3 nucleotides read TGTGCCAGCACGCTAGCGGGGGGGCAAGGCGGGGAGCTGTTTTTT.